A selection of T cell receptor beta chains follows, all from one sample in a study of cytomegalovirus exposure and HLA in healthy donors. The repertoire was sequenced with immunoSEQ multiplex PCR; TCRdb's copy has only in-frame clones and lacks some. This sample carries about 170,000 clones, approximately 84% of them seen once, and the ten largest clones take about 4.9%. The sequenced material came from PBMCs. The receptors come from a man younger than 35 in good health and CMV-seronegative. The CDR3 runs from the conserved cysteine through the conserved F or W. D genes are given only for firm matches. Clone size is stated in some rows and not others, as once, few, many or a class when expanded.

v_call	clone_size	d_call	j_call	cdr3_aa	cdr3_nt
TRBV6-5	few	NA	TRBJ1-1	CASSYGDTEAFF	TGTGCCAGCAGTTACGGAGACACTGAAGCTTTCTTT
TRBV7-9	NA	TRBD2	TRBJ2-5	CASRASSGGAAETQYF	TGTGCCAGCAGGGCTTCTAGCGGGGGGGCGGCGGAGACCCAGTACTTC
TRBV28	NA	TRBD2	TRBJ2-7	CASSLIREATYEQYF	TGTGCCAGCAGCCTGATACGGGAGGCCACCTACGAGCAGTACTTC
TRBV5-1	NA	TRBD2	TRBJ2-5	CASSFGTSGAQETQYF	TGCGCCAGCAGCTTTGGGACTAGCGGGGCACAAGAGACCCAGTACTTC
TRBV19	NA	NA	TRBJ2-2	CASSIAATVYPGELFF	TGTGCCAGTAGTATAGCCGCTACTGTTTATCCCGGGGAGCTGTTTTTT
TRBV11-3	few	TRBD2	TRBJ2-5	CASSLDMVAGQGETQYF	TGTGCCAGCAGCTTAGATATGGTAGCGGGGCAGGGAGAGACCCAGTACTTC
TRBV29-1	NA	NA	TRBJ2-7	CSVTDPLYSYEQYF	TGCAGCGTTACAGACCCCTTATACTCCTACGAGCAGTACTTC
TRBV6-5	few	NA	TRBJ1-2	CASSPTGGGNGYTF	TGTGCCAGCAGTCCGACCGGGGGTGGCAATGGCTACACCTTC
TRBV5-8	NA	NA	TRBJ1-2	CASSLSGTYGYTF	TGTGCCAGCAGCTTGTCCGGTACCTATGGCTACACCTTC
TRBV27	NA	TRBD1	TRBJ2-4	CASSPRQGAKNIQYF	TGTGCCAGCAGTCCGAGACAGGGGGCGAAGAACATTCAGTACTTC
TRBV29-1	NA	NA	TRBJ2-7	CSVEGRGYEQYF	TGCAGCGTTGAAGGGAGGGGTTACGAGCAGTACTTC
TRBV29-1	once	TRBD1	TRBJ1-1	CSVRQGPEAFF	TGCAGCGTGAGACAGGGCCCTGAAGCTTTCTTT
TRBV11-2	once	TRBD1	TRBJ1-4	CASSPPGQAATNEKLFF	TGTGCCAGCAGCCCTCCGGGACAGGCAGCAACTAATGAAAAACTGTTTTTT
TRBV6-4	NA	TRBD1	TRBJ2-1	CASSDLGRGRNEQFF	TGTGCCAGCAGTGACTTGGGCAGGGGGCGCAATGAGCAGTTCTTC
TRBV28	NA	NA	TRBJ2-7	CASSSGDISYEQYF	TGTGCCAGCAGTTCCGGGGACATCTCCTACGAGCAGTACTTC
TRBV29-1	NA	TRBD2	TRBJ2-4	CSVGTGTSVPIQYF	TGCAGCGTTGGTACCGGGACTAGCGTCCCCATTCAGTACTTC
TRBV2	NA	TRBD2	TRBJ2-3	CASKQTSGRPDTQYF	TGTGCCAGCAAACAGACTAGCGGGAGGCCAGATACGCAGTATTTT
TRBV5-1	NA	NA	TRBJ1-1	CASSLAGGVWNTEAFF	TGCGCCAGCAGCTTGGCCGGGGGGGTTTGGAACACTGAAGCTTTCTTT
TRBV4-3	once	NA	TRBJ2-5	CASSQGSLAANLQETQYF	TGCGCCAGCAGCCAAGGGTCACTAGCCGCTAACTTACAAGAGACCCAGTACTTC
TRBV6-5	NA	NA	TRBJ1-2	CASSDRRYGYTF	TGTGCCTCCTCCGACAGACGCTATGGCTACACCTTC
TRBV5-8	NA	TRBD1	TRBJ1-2	CASSLVMGQGSGYTF	TGTGCCAGCAGCTTGGTAATGGGACAGGGGAGTGGCTACACCTTC
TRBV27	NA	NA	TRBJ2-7	CATSDNYSYEQYF	TGTGCCACTAGCGACAATTACTCCTACGAGCAGTACTTC
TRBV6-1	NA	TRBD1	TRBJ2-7	CASRTGDILSYEQYF	TGTGCCAGCAGGACAGGGGACATCCTCTCCTACGAGCAGTACTTC
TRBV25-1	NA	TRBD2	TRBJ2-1	CASRATSALSYEQFF	TGTGCCAGCAGGGCTACTAGCGCGCTGTCGTATGAGCAGTTCTTC
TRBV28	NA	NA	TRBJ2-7	CASSPLFAGTGHYEQYF	TGTGCCAGCAGTCCATTATTCGCCGGGACGGGACACTACGAGCAGTACTTC
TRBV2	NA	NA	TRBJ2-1	CASPSRGEQFF	TGTGCCAGCCCCTCCCGAGGTGAGCAGTTCTTC
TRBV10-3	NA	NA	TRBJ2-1	CAISESIGGFSYNEQFF	TGTGCCATCAGTGAGTCGATTGGGGGGTTCTCCTACAATGAGCAGTTCTTC
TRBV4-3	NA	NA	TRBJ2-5	CASRQGETQYF	TGCGCCAGCAGGCAGGGGGAGACCCAGTACTTC
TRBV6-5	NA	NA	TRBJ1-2	CASSYATGSYGYTF	TGTGCCAGCAGTTATGCGACAGGTTCCTATGGCTACACCTTC